One and the same sample provided the 17 T cell receptor beta chains below, sequenced in a study of CD4+ T cells in melanoma. Sequencing used immunoSEQ multiplex PCR; TCRdb keeps in-frame clones, though not all of them. The data hold roughly 15,000 clones, with approximately 70% observed a single time. Sequencing input: cells from a culture (not recorded whether cultured in vitro). These TCRs come from a human donor with melanoma.

This clone was detected once. V is TRBV4-1 and J is TRBJ2-7; D not resolved. The germline V gene encodes CDR1 MGHRA and CDR2 YSYEKL. The CDR3 length is 16 residues. V shed 5 bases and J shed 4 bases, with 21 bases lying between them. The CDR3, as DNA: TGCGCCAGCAGCTTTACGGCCCGAAATTTTGGTTACGAGCAGTACTTC. Translating gives CASSFTARNFGYEQYF.

This CDR3 reads CASSWDYSNQPQHF. CDR3 coding DNA: TGTGCCAGCAGTTGGGACTATAGCAATCAGCCCCAGCATTTT. This sequence joins TRBV5-5 and TRBJ1-5; D perhaps matches TRBD1 (5 bases). Per the germline V gene, CDR1 is SGHKS and CDR2 is YYEKEE (reference sequence). This CDR3 contains 14 residues. Trimming cost V 5 bases and J 0 bases, with 9 bases left between them.

This chain joins TRBV6-1 and TRBJ2-5; D may correspond to TRBD1 or TRBD2 (5 bases each). The V gene lost 6 bases and the J gene lost 5 bases, with 19 bases spanning the gap. The CDR3 consists of 15 residues. CDR1 is MNHNS and CDR2 is SASEGT in the germline V gene. The CDR3 is CASRGDHSELETQYF. The DNA of the CDR3 is TGTGCCAGCAGGGGGGACCATTCAGAATTGGAGACCCAGTACTTC.

The V call is TRBV25-1, the J call TRBJ2-3; 7 bases are a match to TRBD2. Germline V gives CDR1 MGHDK, CDR2 SYGVNS. The CDR3 has 15 amino acids. Losses at the gene ends were 4 bases for V and 1 base for J; bases not matched to a gene: 5. This CDR3 reads CASSVGGLGTDTQYF. In DNA form, the CDR3 reads TGTGCCAGCAGTGTCGGGGGGTTAGGCACAGATACGCAGTATTTT.

This clone was recorded a few times. The rearrangement uses TRBV5-1 and TRBJ1-4; TRBD1 matches at 9 bases. Germline V CDR1 and CDR2: SGHRS, YFSETQ. The CDR3 covers 16 residues. Trimming removed 4 bases from V and 5 bases from J; junction bases left unmatched: 9. CDR3 DNA sequence: TGCGCCAGCAGCACAAACAGGGGGCCGGGGAATGAAAAACTGTTTTTT. Amino acid sequence: CASSTNRGPGNEKLFF.

This clone was seen only a few times. This sequence joins TRBV5-8 and TRBJ1-1; 9 bases are shared with TRBD1. J was trimmed by 1 base and V by 4 bases; bases with no gene match: 2. From germline, CDR1 is SGHTS and CDR2 YDEGEE. The length of the CDR3 is 14 residues. CDR3 coding DNA: TGTGCCAGCAGCGGGGGACAGGGGAACACTGAAGCTTTCTTT. It translates to CASSGGQGNTEAFF.

This clone was seen only a few times. The CDR3 nucleotides are TGCGCCAGCAACTATCCGGGGGCAACTAATGAAAAACTGTTTTTT. The encoded protein is CASNYPGATNEKLFF. This chain connects TRBV4-1 to TRBJ1-4, with D possibly being TRBD1 (5 bases). Trimming took off 7 bases at V and 0 bases at J, with 12 bases between the two ends. The CDR3 contains 15 residues. Looked up from germline, CDR1 is MGHRA and CDR2 is YSYEKL.

V usage is TRBV5-1 and J usage is TRBJ2-1, with 8 bases matching TRBD1. The V gene end was trimmed by 3 bases and the J gene end by 8 bases; junction bases not matched to a gene: 7. The CDR3 covers 14 residues. Germline values: CDR1 SGHRS, CDR2 YFSETQ. This CDR3 reads CASSSWTGSYEQFF. Here the CDR3 DNA reads TGCGCCAGCAGCTCCTGGACAGGGTCCTATGAGCAGTTCTTC.

The rearrangement joins TRBV18 to TRBJ2-6; D gene uncertain. This CDR3 has 17 amino acids. V lost 4 bases and J 0 bases, leaving 13 bases between the germline ends. The germline gives CDR1 KGHSH, CDR2 LQKENI. The CDR3 DNA sequence: TGTGCCAGCTCACAACGCGGAGAGTTCTCTGGGGCCAACGTCCTGACTTTC. Translated, it gives CASSQRGEFSGANVLTF.

V usage is TRBV2 and J usage is TRBJ2-7, with D hard to call. The CDR3 has 12 amino acids. Between the trimmed V and J ends, which lost 6 bases and 3 bases, there was a span of 9 bases. Germline assignment: CDR1 SNHLY and CDR2 FYNNEI. The CDR3 region is CASRRIHYEQYF. The CDR3 bases are TGTGCCAGCAGAAGGATCCACTACGAGCAGTACTTC.

The chain recombines TRBV30 with TRBJ2-3; D is ambiguous. CDR1 is GTSNPN and CDR2 is SVGIG in the germline V gene (reference sequence). Deletions cut 3 bases from V and 3 bases from J, with 10 bases between. This CDR3 has 13 residues. CDR3 sequence: CAWSGPSTDTQYF. CDR3 nucleotides: TGTGCCTGGAGCGGCCCTTCGACAGATACGCAGTATTTT.

The genes are TRBV6-6 and TRBJ1-3; no reliable D call. V was clipped by 3 bases and J by 2 bases, with 8 bases between them. The germline V gene encodes CDR1 MNHNY and CDR2 SVGAGI (reference sequence). This CDR3 region has 14 residues. The CDR3 spells CASSYLGAGNTIYF. CDR3 sequence (DNA): TGTGCCAGCAGTTATTTAGGAGCTGGAAACACCATATATTTT.

This clone has a single count. V and J are TRBV5-1 and TRBJ1-3; 7 nucleotides align to TRBD1. The CDR3 is 15 residues long. The ends lost 3 bases at V and 0 bases at J; junction bases unmatched: 3. Looked up from germline, CDR1 is SGHRS and CDR2 is YFSETQ. DNA for the CDR3: TGCGCCAGCAGCTCGACAGGGAGCTCTGGAAACACCATATATTTT. This translates into CASSSTGSSGNTIYF.

The chain employs TRBV6-1 and TRBJ1-5; no reliable D call. Germline V gene lookup returns CDR1 MNHNS and CDR2 SASEGT. The CDR3 has 13 amino acids. Trimming took 2 bases from V and 5 from J, leaving 7 bases between them. CDR3 sequence reads: CASSETLDQPQHF. For the CDR3, the DNA is TGTGCCAGCAGTGAAACCCTAGATCAGCCCCAGCATTTT.

The chain carries TRBV4-2 and TRBJ2-5, with D perhaps matching TRBD2 (6 bases). The V gene's germline CDR1 is LGHNA and CDR2 YNFKEQ. V lost 4 bases, J lost 4 bases, and 22 bases lay in between. This CDR3 region has 17 residues. As DNA, the CDR3 is TGTGCCAGCAGCCCCCGCGGCCGAGAGGGAGGCGGAGAGACCCAGTACTTC. It codes for CASSPRGREGGGETQYF.

This clone was found a few times. J is TRBJ1-1 and V is TRBV14; TRBD1 is a possible D gene (5 bases). Germline V gives CDR1 SGHDN, CDR2 FVKESK. The CDR3 extends over 13 amino acids. Trimming took 1 base from V and 4 from J, leaving 7 bases between them. In nucleotides, the CDR3 is TGTGCCAGCAGCCAAGGGGGGAGCACTGAAGCTTTCTTT. Its translation is CASSQGGSTEAFF.

V usage is TRBV9 and J usage is TRBJ1-2; perhaps TRBD1 as D (5 bases). In germline, CDR1 is SGDLS, CDR2 YYNGEE. The CDR3 runs to 13 residues. V was pared by 6 bases and J by 8 bases, with 17 bases between. DNA for the CDR3: TGTGCCAGCACGCACCTCCGGGGGGGAGGCTACACCTTC. Amino acids: CASTHLRGGGYTF. Based on the CDR3 plus reference TRBV9 and TRBJ1-2, the full variable domain is DSGVTQTPKHLITATGQRVTLRCSPRSGDLSVYWYQQSLDQGLQFLIQYYNGEERAKGNILERFSAQQFPDLHSELNLSSLELGDSALYFCASTHLRGGGYTFGSGTRLTVV.